This T cell receptor (beta chain) was profiled in a study of blood T cell repertoires in COVID-19. Study in general: T cells, B-cell-depleted T cells, or PBMCs supplied cDNA or gDNA.

Assay: immunoSEQ multiplex PCR; the TCRdb copy retains only in-frame clones and omits some. This table holds approximately 150,000 clones, approximately 91% found once. CDR1 SGHRS and CDR2 YFSETQ come from the germline V gene. The CDR3 has 14 residues. Trimming left V 6 bases short and J 0 bases short, with 12 bases between. V gene TRBV5-1 combines with J gene TRBJ1-1, with a possible D match to TRBD1 (5 bases). The receptor's source is a young man with COVID-19, enrolled during active disease. What was sequenced was peripheral blood. The CDR3 reads CASTEYRMNTEAFF. CDR3 sequence (DNA): TGCGCCAGCACTGAGTACAGGATGAACACTGAAGCTTTCTTT. The full variable domain, rest sourced from reference TRBV5-1 and TRBJ1-1, is KAGVTQTPRYLIKTRGQQVTLSCSPISGHRSVSWYQQTPGQGLQFLFEYFSETQRNKGNFPGRFSGRQFSNSRSEMNVSTLELGDSALYLCASTEYRMNTEAFFGQGTRLTVV.